This TCR beta chain was recorded in a study of response to subunit inactivated influenza vaccine. TCRdb called the RT-PCR reads again in MiXCR, with one record for every CDR3 protein. Among 290,000 or so distinct CDR3 sequences listed, around 20% were seen once. The TCR sequence derives from a man between 50 and 69 years old who received an inactivated influenza vaccine. The input for sequencing was PBMCs from blood, taken about 20 months after vaccination.

The CDR3 coding sequence is TGTGCCTGGTCCGGGACAGGGTTTTCCGAGCAGTACTTC. It is translated as CAWSGTGFSEQYF. J is TRBJ2-7 and V is TRBV30, with 9 positions matching TRBD1. The germline V gene encodes CDR1 GTSNPN and CDR2 SVGIG (reference sequence). The J segment lost 6 bases and the V segment lost 5 bases, leaving 8 bases of the junction unmatched. This CDR3 has 13 amino acids. Filled out from reference TRBV30 and TRBJ2-7, the complete variable domain reads SQTIHQWPATLVQPVGSPLSLECTVEGTSNPNLYWYRQAAGRGLQLLFYSVGIGQISSEVPQNLSASRPQDRQFILSSKKLLLSDSGFYLCAWSGTGFSEQYFGPGTRLTVT.